The 23 T cell receptor beta chains below come from one sample, sequenced in a study of blood T cells in healthy people across ages. It was with a sample-barcoded 5' primer and a J-beta primer mix that a second PCR of roughly 6 to 11 cycles was run. TCRdb re-called the 5' RACE reads with MiXCR, one entry per CDR3 protein. The repertoire holds approximately 1.5 million distinct CDR3 sequences, with 30% to 40% as singletons. Sequenced material: blood. These receptors were obtained from a woman aged 25 to 39 in good health.

A remark on this clonotype: This may be a read error: a much more frequent sequence differs by one nucleotide. This sequence joins TRBV29-1 and TRBJ2-5; the D is unclear. The end of the DNA aligns better with TRBJ2-7, so the J call may be wrong. Germline CDR1 is SQVTM and CDR2 is ANQGSEA. The CDR3 is 12 residues long. The CDR3 DNA reads as TGCAGCGTCGAGACCTCGGTCGGCGAGCAGTACTTC. It is translated as CSVETSVGEQYF.

The chain joins TRBV12-3 or TRBV12-4 to TRBJ2-7, with TRBD1 matching over 7 bases. The CDR3 totals 14 residues. Trimming at V came to 3 bases and at J to 7 bases, leaving 9 bases not matched to a gene. The CDR3 reads CASSLGQLLREQYF. Written as DNA, the CDR3 is TGTGCCAGCAGTTTGGGACAGTTGCTACGAGAGCAGTACTTC.

Concerning this clonotype: A much larger clone lies one base from this, so it may be a read error. The chain recombines TRBV20-1 with TRBJ2-7, with 7 nucleotides matching TRBD1. Trimming cost V 1 base and J 5 bases; bases outside gene matches: 11. Germline V lookup: CDR1 DFQATT, CDR2 SNEGSKA (reference sequence). The CDR3 sequence is 15 residues long. The CDR3 spells CSARASTGLSDEQYF. The CDR3 DNA reads TGCAGTGCTAGAGCTTCGACAGGGCTTAGTGACGAGCAGTACTTC.

This clonotype has more than one count but fewer than ten. The V and J genes are TRBV18 and TRBJ1-2; no firm D call. The germline V gene encodes CDR1 KGHSH and CDR2 LQKENI. Trimming took 2 bases from V and 7 from J, leaving 14 bases between them. The CDR3 consists of 14 residues. CDR3 coding DNA: TGTGCCAGCTCACCAGGGTCTTCCTCATCTGGCTACACCTTC. This translates into CASSPGSSSSGYTF.

The chain carries TRBV10-3 and TRBJ2-3; either TRBD1 or TRBD2 may supply D (5 bases each). V lost 8 bases to trimming and J lost 2 bases, with 14 bases between them. This CDR3 spans 14 amino acids. The germline CDR1 and CDR2 sequences are ENHRY and SYGVKD. CDR3 bases: TGTGCCATCCGAACCGGGACCGTCACAGATACGCAGTATTTT. Its translation: CAIRTGTVTDTQYF.

The rearrangement uses TRBV29-1 and TRBJ1-1; possibly TRBD1 for D (6 bases). This CDR3 is built from 12 residues. V shed 7 bases and J shed 1 base, with 10 bases lying between them. CDR1 and CDR2 from the germline V gene are SQVTM and ANQGSEA. The CDR3 region is CSGRGSNTEAFF. The DNA for the CDR3 is TGCAGCGGCAGGGGCTCGAACACTGAAGCTTTCTTT.

The chain uses TRBV20-1 and TRBJ2-3, with TRBD1 identical over 8 bases. V lost 1 base to trimming and J lost 6 bases; unmatched junction nucleotides: 3. From germline, CDR1 is DFQATT and CDR2 SNEGSKA (reference sequence). This CDR3 contains 13 residues. The CDR3 loop reads CSARGDRGDTQYF. The DNA for the CDR3 is TGCAGTGCTAGAGGCGACAGGGGCGATACGCAGTATTTT.

The J gene is TRBJ1-2, the V gene TRBV6-1; 7 bases match TRBD1. Germline V gene sequence: CDR1 MNHNS, CDR2 SASEGT. V lost 8 bases and J lost 3; bases outside the gene matches: 3. The CDR3 spans 12 residues. This CDR3 reads CASVGGDYGYTF. CDR3 sequence (DNA): TGTGCCAGCGTAGGGGGCGACTATGGCTACACCTTC.

This clonotype has only a few counts. The chain carries TRBV28 and TRBJ2-1, with no clear D. CDR1 is MDHEN, CDR2 SYDVKM, per germline. The ends were cut back, 6 bases at V and 5 bases at J, with 17 bases in the middle. The CDR3 is made up of 15 amino acids. Written as DNA, the CDR3 is TGTGCCAGCAGCCGCCTCAGCCGGAACAACAATGAGCAGTTCTTC. This translates into CASSRLSRNNNEQFF.

A few counts support this clonotype. V is TRBV20-1 and J is TRBJ1-6; maybe TRBD1 (5 bases). CDR1 is DFQATT, CDR2 SNEGSKA, per germline (reference sequence). The CDR3 runs to 15 residues. The V and J ends lost 0 bases and 6 bases respectively, with 12 bases between them. CDR3 in DNA: TGCAGTGCTAGAGATCGGGGACGGAGTAATTCACCCCTCCACTTT. Amino acids: CSARDRGRSNSPLHF.

In this sample, this clonotype turned up a few times. The V and J genes are TRBV4-1 and TRBJ2-5; tentative D call: TRBD1 (5 bases). The germline V gene has CDR1 MGHRA and CDR2 YSYEKL. V was clipped by 4 bases and J by 0 bases, with 9 bases between them. CDR3 length: 14 residues. The CDR3 sequence: CASSPTEDQETQYF. The CDR3 coding sequence is TGCGCCAGCAGCCCGACAGAGGACCAAGAGACCCAGTACTTC.

This chain connects TRBV5-1 to TRBJ1-6, with 7 positions matching TRBD1. J gave up 12 bases and V 2 bases, and 8 bases lay outside the gene matches. Germline V CDR1 and CDR2: SGHRS, YFSETQ. The length of the CDR3 is 14 residues. The chain's CDR3 is CASSFGQEGVPLHF. In DNA form, the CDR3 reads TGCGCCAGCAGCTTTGGACAGGAGGGGGTACCCCTCCACTTT.

CDR3 sequence reads: CASSVGGAGGLPGEQFF. CDR3 nucleotides: TGTGCCAGCAGCGTAGGGGGAGCGGGAGGCCTTCCGGGTGAGCAGTTCTTC. This chain links TRBV9 with TRBJ2-1, with 9 bases that match TRBD2. The CDR3 runs 17 residues. CDR1 SGDLS and CDR2 YYNGEE come from the germline V gene. V lost 0 bases, J lost 9 bases, and 13 bases stayed unmatched.

This clonotype has more than one count but fewer than ten. J is TRBJ1-2 and V is TRBV10-3, with D possibly being TRBD1 (6 bases). CDR3 length: 15 residues. V was cut by 5 bases and J by 5 bases, with 18 bases left in between. Germline V gene data show CDR1 as ENHRY and CDR2 as SYGVKD. CDR3 sequence: CAISLQGLGNYGYTF. The CDR3 DNA reads as TGTGCCATCAGTTTACAGGGATTGGGTAATTATGGCTACACCTTC.

This clonotype was observed a handful of times. The CDR3 loop reads CASSGRGQGGETQYF. For the CDR3, the DNA is TGTGCCAGCAGTGGCCGGGGACAGGGGGGTGAGACCCAGTACTTC. V is TRBV6-1 and J is TRBJ2-5; the match to TRBD1 covers 11 bases. The CDR3 is made up of 15 amino acids. V dropped 4 bases and J dropped 5; count of bases not matched to a gene: 6. Germline V gene data show CDR1 as MNHNS and CDR2 as SASEGT.

This clonotype showed up just a few times. The chain joins TRBV5-1 to TRBJ1-1, with a possible D match to TRBD1 (5 bases). V dropped 0 bases and J dropped 1 base, with 13 bases sitting between them. The V gene's germline CDR1 is SGHRS and CDR2 YFSETQ. This CDR3 spans 16 amino acids. The CDR3 DNA sequence: TGCGCCAGCAGCTTGGAGGGGCGGACATGGAACACTGAAGCTTTCTTT. It encodes CASSLEGRTWNTEAFF.

The CDR3 coding sequence is TGTGCCAGCAGCCAAGTGTCCGGGGACAATGAGCAGTTCTTC. It yields the protein CASSQVSGDNEQFF. The chain couples TRBV4-2 to TRBJ2-1; a weak D match, TRBD2 (5 bases). The CDR3 has 14 amino acids. The germline V gene encodes CDR1 LGHNA and CDR2 YNFKEQ. V was cut by 1 base and J by 5 bases, with 9 bases left in between.

V and J are TRBV6-5 and TRBJ2-1; 8 nucleotides align to TRBD2. CDR1 MNHEY and CDR2 SVGAGI come from the germline V gene. The V segment lost 0 bases and the J segment 3 bases; nucleotides outside the gene matches: 4. The CDR3 covers 16 residues. The CDR3 is CASSYSWGTSYNEQFF. The CDR3 DNA reads TGTGCCAGCAGTTACTCGTGGGGGACTAGCTACAATGAGCAGTTCTTC.

This clonotype has just a few counts. The chain joins TRBV7-9 to TRBJ2-5; the D gene is possibly TRBD2 (5 bases). CDR1 and CDR2 from the germline V gene are SEHNR and FQNEAQ (reference sequence). This CDR3 has 15 residues. Trimming removed 4 bases from V and 1 base from J, with 13 bases in between. The CDR3 coding sequence is TGTGCCAGCAGCTATTGGCCCGGGGTCCAAGAGACCCAGTACTTC. As protein: CASSYWPGVQETQYF.

This clonotype was detected only a few times. This chain uses TRBV12-3 or TRBV12-4 with TRBJ2-1, with 10 positions matching TRBD2. CDR3 size: 14 residues. V lost 7 bases and J lost 5; bases outside the gene matches: 5. DNA for the CDR3: TGTGCCAGCACAAGCGGGAGGGTGAACAATGAGCAGTTCTTC. Protein sequence: CASTSGRVNNEQFF.

The V gene is TRBV7-9, the J gene TRBJ2-1; weak D call: TRBD2 (6 bases). This CDR3 spans 12 amino acids. Germline V CDR1 and CDR2: SEHNR, FQNEAQ (reference sequence). V shed 5 bases and J shed 13 bases, with 15 bases lying between them. In DNA form, the CDR3 reads TGTGCCAGCAGCCCTGGACTACCCCTACAGTTCTTC. This encodes CASSPGLPLQFF.

The V and J genes are TRBV7-9 and TRBJ2-7; TRBD1 matches at 9 bases. This CDR3 spans 15 amino acids. The germline CDR1 and CDR2 sequences are SEHNR and FQNEAQ (reference sequence). V was pared by 1 base and J by 3 bases, with 4 bases of the junction left unmatched. The CDR3 sequence is CASSLGWGQGYEQYF. Here the CDR3 DNA reads TGTGCCAGCAGCTTAGGGTGGGGACAGGGCTACGAGCAGTACTTC.

This clonotype was observed a handful of times. The chain joins TRBV2 to TRBJ2-1; unclear D gene. Trimming pared 4 bases from V and 7 bases from J, leaving 8 bases between. The CDR3 sequence is 12 residues long. The V gene's germline CDR1 is SNHLY and CDR2 FYNNEI. The CDR3 coding sequence is TGTGCCAGCAGTGCTGATTTTAATGAGCAGTTCTTC. It specifies CASSADFNEQFF.